Listed below are T cell receptor beta chains from one sample, sequenced in a study of blood T cell repertoires in COVID-19. Measured with immunoSEQ multiplex PCR; TCRdb has only the in-frame clones, and not every one. The sample lists some 150,000 clones, 80% occurring once. The specimen sequenced was peripheral blood. These TCRs come from a woman in her forties or fifties with acute or convalescent COVID-19. The CDR3 runs from the conserved cysteine through the conserved F or W. D genes are given only for firm matches. Clone size is not always given. Where it is, it says once, few, many or a class for expanded clones.

>NA|TRBV4-1|NA|TRBJ1-5
TGCGCCAGCAGGGAGGGCGGGGATTGGGGTGGTTGGCCCCAGCATTTT
CASREGGDWGGWPQHF
>TRBD2|TRBV9|NA|TRBJ2-7
TGTGCCAGCAGCGTAGAGAGCGGGGGGGCCGACGAGCAGTACTTC
CASSVESGGADEQYF
>NA|TRBV6-2/TRBV6-3|NA|TRBJ1-6
TGTGCCAGCAGTCTCGGGACACTGAAGGATTCACCCCTCCACTTT
CASSLGTLKDSPLHF
>NA|TRBV3-1/TRBV3-2|NA|TRBJ2-3
TGTGCCAGCAGCCGATCGGACAGTAATACGCAGTATTTT
CASSRSDSNTQYF
>NA|TRBV19|few|TRBJ2-7
TGTGCCAGTAGTATAAACCCAGGGGCTTACGAGCAGTACTTC
CASSINPGAYEQYF
>NA|TRBV27|NA|TRBJ1-5
TGTGCCAGCGGAGGCAATCAGCCCCAGCATTTT
CASGGNQPQHF
>NA|TRBV7-2|NA|TRBJ2-7
TGTGCCAGCAGCTTCCTCTACGAGCAGTACTTC
CASSFLYEQYF
>NA|TRBV11-3|NA|TRBJ1-1
TGTGCCAGCAGCTTACACGGGAGCACTGAAGCTTTCTTT
CASSLHGSTEAFF
>NA|TRBV28|NA|TRBJ2-2
TGTGCCAGCAGTTTAGTCAGGGTGAACACCGGGGAGCTGTTTTTT
CASSLVRVNTGELFF
>NA|TRBV4-3|NA|TRBJ1-3
TGCGCCAGCAGCCAAGTAGGGGGTATTGGGTCCACCATATATTTT
CASSQVGGIGSTIYF
>TRBD1|TRBV9|NA|TRBJ2-1
TGTGCCAGCAGCATACGGACAGGGGAGGGTGAGCAGTTCTTC
CASSIRTGEGEQFF
>TRBD1|TRBV29-1|NA|TRBJ1-1
TGCAGCGCAGGGGGTATCGGTGAAGCTTTCTTT
CSAGGIGEAFF
>NA|TRBV2|NA|TRBJ1-5
TGTGCCAGCACTCGCACACTAGAGTTTGGTCAGCCCCAGCATTTT
CASTRTLEFGQPQHF
>TRBD2|TRBV7-9|NA|TRBJ2-1
TGTGCCAGCAGCTCGACTAGCGGGGGGGCATTTAATAATGAGCAGTTCTTC
CASSSTSGGAFNNEQFF
>TRBD1|TRBV3-1/TRBV3-2|NA|TRBJ1-5
TGTGCCAGCAGTAACAGGGGGGATCAGCCCCAGCATTTT
CASSNRGDQPQHF
>NA|TRBV3-1/TRBV3-2|NA|TRBJ1-6
TGTGCCAGCAGCCAACAGAATACGTCACCCCTCCACTTT
CASSQQNTSPLHF
>NA|TRBV7-9|NA|TRBJ1-6
TGTGCCAGCAGCCCAGGACAGATTATGACACCCCTCCACTTT
CASSPGQIMTPLHF